Listed here are 20 T cell receptor beta chains from one sample, sequenced in a study of blood T cells in healthy people across ages. Primers used in a second PCR of roughly 6 to 12 cycles were a sample-barcoded 5' primer and a J-beta primer mix. TCRdb recomputed calls from the 5' RACE reads with MiXCR, one row per CDR3 protein. Of about 730,000 distinct CDR3 sequences listed, 40% to 45% are singletons. The sample consisted of blood. These receptors were obtained from a woman aged 55-75 years in good health.

This clonotype was seen ten or more times. The chain carries TRBV29-1 and TRBJ2-1, with a tentative D call TRBD2 (6 bases). Per germline, CDR1 SQVTM and CDR2 ANQGSEA. Trimming removed 2 bases at V and 7 bases at J, with 12 bases between. There are 13 residues in the CDR3. The CDR3 sequence: CSVEFQRVNEQFF. CDR3 nucleotides: TGCAGCGTTGAATTCCAGCGGGTGAATGAGCAGTTCTTC.

The chain combines TRBV21-1 with TRBJ2-1; the table's D call of TRBD1 was not tested on the DNA. TRBV21-1 is labeled a pseudogene. The CDR3 is made up of 20 amino acids. In DNA, the CDR3 is TGTGCCAGCAGCAAAGGGACAGGGGGCTTACCTAGCAATTTTCGCGATGAGCAGTTCTTC. It is translated as CASSKGTGGLPSNFRDEQFF.

The rearrangement uses TRBV29-1 and TRBJ2-3; D is possibly TRBD1 (5 bases). V was clipped by 7 bases and J by 1 base, with 15 bases between them. The V gene's germline CDR1 is SQVTM and CDR2 ANQGSEA. This CDR3 is 14 amino acids long. CDR3 nucleotides: TGCAGCGCCCTTAAGGGGATCGGCACAGATACGCAGTATTTT. Its protein product is CSALKGIGTDTQYF.

The chain uses TRBV21-1 and TRBJ1-1. TRBV21-1 is assigned pseudogene status. The CDR3 is 9 residues long. The CDR3 loop reads CASPTEAFF. The CDR3 DNA follows: TGTGCCAGCCCCACTGAAGCTTTCTTT.

V and J are TRBV6-5 and TRBJ1-1; D gene ambiguous. CDR1 is MNHEY, CDR2 SVGAGI, per germline. V lost 2 bases to trimming and J lost 9 bases, with 7 bases between them. The CDR3 loop spans 11 amino acids. In DNA form, the CDR3 reads TGTGCCAGCAGTTACCAGGCAAAAGCTTTCTTT. Translation: CASSYQAKAFF.

This rearrangement joins TRBV7-3 to TRBJ2-5; no clear D gene. Trimming removed 4 bases at V and 7 bases at J, with 16 bases between. CDR1 is SGHTA, CDR2 FQGTGA, per germline. CDR3 length: 14 residues. The CDR3 spells CASSSPWVPGTQYF. The CDR3 DNA is TGTGCCAGCAGCTCTCCGTGGGTTCCAGGGACCCAGTACTTC.

This chain joins TRBV12-3 or TRBV12-4 and TRBJ1-6; D gene unclear. V was pared by 3 bases and J by 5 bases, with 14 bases between. There are 16 residues in the CDR3. The DNA for the CDR3 is TGTGCCAGCAGTTTGCAAGCTACCCTAAATAATTCACCCCTCCACTTT. Residues: CASSLQATLNNSPLHF.

This clonotype has a handful of counts. The J gene is TRBJ2-1, the V gene TRBV29-1; D gene unclear. The J call is uncertain, as TRBJ2-7 better fits the DNA end. The CDR3 is 12 residues long. The germline V gene has CDR1 SQVTM and CDR2 ANQGSEA. CDR3 in amino acids: CSESSSYNEQYF. The CDR3 nucleotides read TGCAGCGAGAGTAGCTCCTACAATGAGCAGTACTTC.

The chain has TRBV10-3 and TRBJ2-1, with TRBD1 identical over 12 bases. CDR1 ENHRY and CDR2 SYGVKD come from the germline V gene. The J segment lost 9 bases and the V segment lost 1 base, leaving 7 bases of the junction unmatched. The CDR3 is 16 amino acids. CDR3 protein: CAISEFGTGGPGEQFF. The CDR3 bases are TGTGCCATCAGTGAGTTTGGGACAGGGGGCCCGGGTGAGCAGTTCTTC.

Written as DNA, the CDR3 is TGTGCCAGCAGTGCCGCGACAGGGTTTGGTCAGCCCCAGCATTTT. This gives the protein CASSAATGFGQPQHF. V gene TRBV25-1 combines with J gene TRBJ1-5, with 7 bases that match TRBD1. There are 15 residues in the CDR3. V shed 4 bases and J 6 bases; nucleotides not matched to a gene: 9. Germline V lookup: CDR1 MGHDK, CDR2 SYGVNS.

V and J are TRBV10-3 and TRBJ2-5; the match to TRBD2 covers 7 bases. Germline CDR1 and CDR2: ENHRY and SYGVKD. The CDR3 loop spans 14 amino acids. V shed 5 bases, J shed 11 bases, and the junction held 14 bases outside the gene matches. The CDR3 DNA reads TGTGCCATCAGTCGGGGGGAGATGTACAATGAGCAGTACTTC. Amino acid sequence: CAISRGEMYNEQYF.

The chain has TRBV27 and TRBJ1-5; possible D gene TRBD1, 5 bases. V lost 2 bases and J lost 6, with 20 bases in between. The CDR3 sequence is 17 residues long. Germline values: CDR1 MNHEY, CDR2 SMNVEV (reference sequence). The CDR3 region is CASSLTGPGIIVQPQHF. The DNA for the CDR3 is TGTGCCAGCAGTTTAACCGGACCAGGGATAATCGTTCAGCCCCAGCATTTT.

The V and J genes are TRBV29-1 and TRBJ2-5, with D unresolved. The CDR3 has 12 residues. Per germline, CDR1 SQVTM and CDR2 ANQGSEA. V lost 6 bases and J 0 bases, leaving 8 bases between the germline ends. The CDR3 spells CSVVKYQETQYF. The CDR3 nucleotides are TGCAGCGTGGTAAAGTACCAAGAGACCCAGTACTTC. Together with reference TRBV29-1 and TRBJ2-5, the CDR3 gives the full variable domain: SAVISQKPSRDICQRGTSLTIQCQVDSQVTMMFWYRQQPGQSLTLIATANQGSEATYESGFVIDKFPISRPNLTFSTLTVSNMSPEDSSIYLCSVVKYQETQYFGPGTRLLVL.

V is TRBV28 and J is TRBJ1-5; no clear D gene. Germline V CDR1 and CDR2: MDHEN, SYDVKM. The CDR3 contains 14 residues. The V and J ends lost 3 bases and 7 bases respectively, with 13 bases between them. CDR3 in DNA: TGTGCCAGCAGTTTGGCCCAGTGCCCGCAGCCCCAGCATTTT. Translation gives CASSLAQCPQPQHF.

The chain employs TRBV5-1 and TRBJ1-2; the D is unclear. This CDR3 has 13 amino acids. Germline CDR1 is SGHRS and CDR2 is YFSETQ. The V and J ends lost 4 bases and 7 bases respectively, with 14 bases between them. The CDR3 sequence is CASSPSTRVGYTF. CDR3 nucleotide sequence: TGCGCCAGCAGCCCTAGTACTCGGGTTGGCTACACCTTC.

This clonotype was observed a handful of times. The rearrangement links TRBV20-1 to TRBJ1-1; TRBD1 might be the D (6 bases). Trimming shortened V by 0 bases and J by 0 bases, and 8 bases separated the two germline ends. Per germline, CDR1 DFQATT and CDR2 SNEGSKA (reference sequence). This CDR3 comprises 14 residues. This CDR3 reads CSAREGTLNTEAFF. The CDR3 DNA sequence: TGCAGTGCTAGAGAAGGGACACTGAACACTGAAGCTTTCTTT.

V gene TRBV20-1 combines with J gene TRBJ2-1; D is undetermined. The CDR3 length is 14 residues. Germline CDR1 and CDR2: DFQATT and SNEGSKA (reference sequence). With 3 bases removed from V and 4 bases from J, the gap between germline ends came to 13 bases. CDR3 loop: CSASMAGKYNEQFF. The CDR3 DNA reads as TGCAGTGCTAGTATGGCTGGAAAATACAATGAGCAGTTCTTC.

This chain joins TRBV5-4 and TRBJ2-1; D is unresolved. The V end lost 4 bases, the J end lost 6 bases, and 8 bases lay between the germline ends. Per the germline V gene, CDR1 is SGHNT and CDR2 is YYREEE (reference sequence). The length of the CDR3 is 12 residues. The CDR3 coding sequence is TGTGCCAGCAGCCGGAGTCTCAATGAGCAGTTCTTC. This encodes CASSRSLNEQFF.

This clonotype was counted many times. This chain uses TRBV12-3 or TRBV12-4 with TRBJ2-1, with a possible D match to TRBD2 (6 bases). The CDR3 totals 12 residues. Trimming removed 6 bases at V and 7 bases at J, with 10 bases between. The CDR3 region has the DNA TGTGCCAGCAGGGGACTGACAAATGAGCAGTTCTTC. Protein: CASRGLTNEQFF.

This clonotype appeared a few times. The chain employs TRBV6-2 or TRBV6-3 and TRBJ2-3; D unclear. Germline V gene sequence: CDR1 MNHEY, CDR2 SVGEGT. The CDR3 spans 11 residues. The V end lost 6 bases, the J end lost 6 bases, and 7 bases lay between the germline ends. The CDR3 protein is CASRDSDTQYF. CDR3 DNA sequence: TGTGCCAGCAGGGATTCGGATACGCAGTATTTT.